One and the same sample provided the 32 T cell receptor beta chains below, sequenced in a study of shared clonotypes between healthy human individuals. Here immunoSEQ multiplex PCR was the method, and the copy in TCRdb shows in-frame clones only, minus some. Of millions of clones listed, around nine tenths were seen once; the top ten hold roughly 0.15%. Sequencing input: naive CD4+ T cells sorted from blood. Documented subset: CD45RA+ positively selected. These TCRs come from a man between 18 and 35 years old in good health.

Worth noting for this clone: At one of its ends the junction is not consistent with the germline gene, which may arise from a read error. This rearrangement joins TRBV7-7 to TRBJ2-2; perhaps TRBD1 as D (5 bases). The CDR3 runs to 15 residues. CDR1 is SSHAT and CDR2 is FNYEAQ in the germline V gene (reference sequence). In DNA form, the CDR3 reads TGTGCTAGCAGCCTAGGGGAATTGAACACCGGGGAGCTGTTTTTT. Translated: CASSLGELNTGELFF.

The chain combines TRBV7-2 with TRBJ1-4, with D possibly TRBD1 on 5 matching bases. V lost 6 bases and J lost 4, with 12 bases in between. The CDR3 spans 14 residues. The V gene's germline CDR1 is SGHTA and CDR2 FQGNSA. The CDR3 sequence is CASRKTVGNEKLFF. In nucleotides, the CDR3 is TGTGCCAGCAGAAAGACAGTCGGTAATGAAAAACTGTTTTTT.

As for this clone: This specimen includes other DNA sequences encoding the same CDR3. The chain joins TRBV6-5 to TRBJ2-3, with 10 bases identical to TRBD2. The CDR3 is 15 amino acids. CDR1 and CDR2 from the germline V gene are MNHEY and SVGAGI. V was pared by 6 bases and J by 1 base, with 4 bases of the junction left unmatched. The CDR3 DNA follows: TGTGCCAGCAGGTCCGGACTAGCGGGCACAGATACGCAGTATTTT. This gives the protein CASRSGLAGTDTQYF.

This chain joins TRBV11-2 and TRBJ2-7; 7 bases are shared with TRBD2. CDR1 is SGHAT, CDR2 FQNNGV, per germline. V shed 6 bases and J 1 base; nucleotides not matched to a gene: 9. The CDR3 consists of 15 residues. CDR3 residues: CASSPGTTISYEQYF. Written as DNA, the CDR3 is TGTGCCAGCAGTCCCGGGACTACCATATCCTACGAGCAGTACTTC.

This chain uses TRBV4-1 with TRBJ2-3; 7 nucleotides agree with TRBD2. With V trimmed by 3 bases and J by 0 bases, 0 bases remained unmatched. CDR3 length: 14 amino acids. Germline values: CDR1 MGHRA, CDR2 YSYEKL. The CDR3 loop reads CASSQRESTDTQYF. The CDR3 DNA sequence: TGCGCCAGCAGCCAGCGGGAGAGCACAGATACGCAGTATTTT.

The rearrangement joins TRBV5-6 to TRBJ2-7, with TRBD1 matching 8 bases. The CDR3 sequence is 16 residues long. Germline CDR1 reads SGHDT; CDR2 reads YYEEEE. The junction had 9 bases not matched to a gene; V was cut back by 4 bases and J by 0 bases. The CDR3 protein is CASSPSPGTGSYEQYF. The CDR3, as DNA: TGTGCCAGCAGCCCAAGTCCCGGGACAGGCTCCTACGAGCAGTACTTC.

The rearrangement links TRBV6-5 to TRBJ2-1; tentatively, D is TRBD1 or TRBD2 (5 bases each). Germline V CDR1 and CDR2: MNHEY, SVGAGI. V lost 5 bases, J lost 6 bases, and 14 bases lay in between. The CDR3 contains 14 residues. CDR3 bases: TGTGCCAGCAGTAAGGGACGCCTTTCCAATGAGCAGTTCTTC. This sequence encodes CASSKGRLSNEQFF.

The chain links TRBV6-5 to TRBJ2-7; the match to TRBD2 covers 8 bases. The CDR3 covers 11 residues. CDR1 and CDR2 from the germline V gene are MNHEY and SVGAGI. The trim removed 8 bases at V and 7 bases at J, leaving 4 bases unmatched. This CDR3 is CASGRGGEQYF. CDR3 nucleotide sequence: TGTGCCAGCGGTCGCGGGGGGGAGCAGTACTTC.

The chain carries TRBV6-1 and TRBJ2-5, with 10 bases matching TRBD1. Germline V gives CDR1 MNHNS, CDR2 SASEGT. V lost 2 bases and J lost 5; bases outside the gene matches: 8. This CDR3 region has 16 residues. The CDR3 protein is CASSEPGQGLTETQYF. CDR3 nucleotides: TGTGCCAGCAGTGAACCGGGACAGGGGTTAACGGAGACCCAGTACTTC.

The CDR3 region is CASSDVRPETQYF. The CDR3 region has the DNA TGTGCCAGTAGTGATGTTCGGCCGGAGACCCAGTACTTC. The J gene is TRBJ2-5, the V gene TRBV19; D remains unclear. The germline gives CDR1 LNHDA, CDR2 SQIVND (reference sequence). Trimming took off 5 bases at V and 5 bases at J, with 12 bases between the two ends. This CDR3 contains 13 residues.

This sequence joins TRBV18 and TRBJ2-3; D remains unclear. V lost 3 bases and J 4 bases, leaving 5 bases between the germline ends. CDR1 and CDR2 from the germline V gene are KGHSH and LQKENI. The CDR3 consists of 12 residues. In nucleotides, the CDR3 is TGTGCCAGCTCACCGTGGGCAGATACGCAGTATTTT. Translation gives CASSPWADTQYF.

V and J are TRBV10-3 and TRBJ1-6; 9 nucleotides agree with TRBD1. J gave up 4 bases and V 2 bases, and 3 bases lay outside the gene matches. Per germline, CDR1 ENHRY and CDR2 SYGVKD. CDR3 size: 16 residues. CDR3 DNA: TGTGCCATCAGTGAGCCGGACAGGGGTTATAATTCACCCCTCCACTTT. Residues: CAISEPDRGYNSPLHF.

The chain links TRBV10-2 to TRBJ2-7; the match to TRBD2 covers 9 bases. The CDR3 has 16 amino acids. Germline V gene lookup returns CDR1 WSHSY and CDR2 SAAADI. V trimming: 2 bases; J trimming: 6 bases; junction bases outside the gene matches: 11. The CDR3 bases are TGCGCCAGCAGTGAGGCCGGCGGAGCGGGAGGAGGCGAGCAGTACTTC. Its protein is CASSEAGGAGGGEQYF.

The chain is built from TRBV27 and TRBJ2-3; TRBD2 aligns across 8 bases. The length of the CDR3 is 16 residues. The V gene end was trimmed by 2 bases and the J gene end by 5 bases; junction bases not matched to a gene: 9. Germline loops: CDR1 MNHEY, CDR2 SMNVEV (reference sequence). The CDR3 region is CASSLTGGAAKDTQYF. CDR3 sequence (DNA): TGTGCCAGCAGTTTAACCGGGGGGGCCGCAAAAGATACGCAGTATTTT.

This clone has only a few counts. The chain has TRBV9 and TRBJ1-1; 12 bases are shared with TRBD1. The J segment lost 1 base and the V segment lost 4 bases, leaving 8 bases of the junction unmatched. This CDR3 region has 17 residues. Germline V gene sequence: CDR1 SGDLS, CDR2 YYNGEE. The CDR3 sequence is CASSSRDRGRGNTEAFF. For the CDR3, the DNA is TGTGCCAGCAGCTCTCGGGACAGGGGGCGAGGGAACACTGAAGCTTTCTTT.

This clone occurred once. The V and J genes are TRBV21-1 and TRBJ1-2. TRBV21-1 is listed as a pseudogene. The CDR3 has 12 amino acids. This CDR3 is CASSKREGGYTF. DNA of the CDR3: TGTGCCAGCAGCAAACGGGAGGGGGGCTACACCTTC.

This sequence joins TRBV18 and TRBJ2-1; either TRBD1 or TRBD2 may supply D (5 bases each). V shed 3 bases and J shed 9 bases, with 15 bases lying between them. Germline V gene lookup returns CDR1 KGHSH and CDR2 LQKENI. There are 14 residues in the CDR3. The CDR3 DNA reads TGTGCCAGCTCACCCGGGACCCAGCGTGCTGAGCAGTTCTTC. It codes for CASSPGTQRAEQFF.

The chain couples TRBV7-6 to TRBJ1-4; D ambiguous. This CDR3 is 16 amino acids long. V gave up 1 base and J gave up 0 bases, with 9 bases separating them. Germline CDR1 is SGHVS and CDR2 is FNYEAQ. CDR3 protein: CASSLVEGATNEKLFF. As DNA, the CDR3 is TGTGCCAGCAGCTTAGTTGAGGGCGCAACTAATGAAAAACTGTTTTTT.

The chain joins TRBV7-6 to TRBJ2-1; 9 bases agree with TRBD1. CDR3 length: 16 residues. From germline, CDR1 is SGHVS and CDR2 FNYEAQ. V trimming: 3 bases; J trimming: 4 bases; junction bases outside the gene matches: 7. CDR3 coding DNA: TGTGCCAGCAGCTTTGCCGGACAGGGGATATACAATGAGCAGTTCTTC. Translating it yields CASSFAGQGIYNEQFF.

This clone was seen just once. V gene TRBV7-2 combines with J gene TRBJ1-2; D uncertain. V lost 5 bases, J lost 8 bases, and 15 bases lay in between. The V gene's germline CDR1 is SGHTA and CDR2 FQGNSA. This CDR3 contains 13 residues. This CDR3 is CASSIPNIQGYTF. Here the CDR3 DNA reads TGTGCCAGCAGCATACCGAATATACAGGGCTACACCTTC.

V and J are TRBV7-8 and TRBJ2-7; TRBD1 aligns across 7 bases. The length of the CDR3 is 15 residues. Germline V lookup: CDR1 SGHVS, CDR2 FQNEAQ. The trim removed 5 bases at V and 2 bases at J, leaving 9 bases unmatched. CDR3 sequence (DNA): TGTGCCAGCAGCGATGGACAGGCCCGAACCTACGAGCAGTACTTC. This translates into CASSDGQARTYEQYF. The full variable domain, rest sourced from reference TRBV7-8 and TRBJ2-7, is GAGVSQSPRYKVAKRGQDVALRCDPISGHVSLFWYQQALGQGPEFLTYFQNEAQLDKSGLPSDRFFAERPEGSVSTLKIQRTQQEDSAVYLCASSDGQARTYEQYFGPGTRLTVT.

This clone was detected once. The chain combines TRBV7-9 with TRBJ2-5; D perhaps matches TRBD2 (5 bases). From germline, CDR1 is SEHNR and CDR2 FQNEAQ (reference sequence). Deletions cut 2 bases from V and 3 bases from J, with 13 bases between. The CDR3 sequence is 15 residues long. The DNA of the CDR3 is TGTGCCAGCAGCTTAAGAAGGCTAGCTGAAGAGACCCAGTACTTC. Amino acid sequence: CASSLRRLAEETQYF.

This chain connects TRBV30 to TRBJ1-5, with TRBD1 as a possible D gene (6 bases). This CDR3 is built from 16 residues. The germline V gene encodes CDR1 GTSNPN and CDR2 SVGIG (reference sequence). Trimming took 1 base from V and 6 from J, leaving 19 bases between them. This CDR3 reads CAWSATGPLVFQPQHF. The CDR3 DNA follows: TGTGCCTGGAGTGCGACAGGCCCCTTAGTATTTCAGCCCCAGCATTTT.

The rearrangement joins TRBV28 to TRBJ2-7; the match to TRBD1 covers 7 bases. Germline lookup yields CDR1 MDHEN and CDR2 SYDVKM. V gave up 7 bases and J gave up 0 bases; unmatched junction bases: 6. The CDR3 has 14 residues. The CDR3 loop is CASTLGGYSYEQYF. CDR3 in DNA: TGTGCCAGCACCTTAGGGGGCTACTCCTACGAGCAGTACTTC.

The count of this clone is one. The rearrangement joins TRBV9 to TRBJ2-2, with TRBD1 identical over 7 bases. The CDR3 has 15 residues. After removal of 7 bases from V and 0 bases from J, the junction contained 6 bases not matched to a gene. Germline CDR1 reads SGDLS; CDR2 reads YYNGEE. The CDR3 bases are TGTGCCAGCCGGGCACAGGGGACGAACACCGGGGAGCTGTTTTTT. Translated: CASRAQGTNTGELFF.

The chain is built from TRBV27 and TRBJ2-7, with D hard to call. V was trimmed by 1 base and J by 5 bases, leaving 12 bases between them. The CDR3 runs to 14 residues. From germline, CDR1 is MNHEY and CDR2 SMNVEV (reference sequence). The CDR3 protein is CASSLLGQVDEQYF. CDR3 DNA: TGTGCCAGCAGTTTATTAGGTCAAGTGGACGAGCAGTACTTC.

The chain has TRBV2 and TRBJ2-7; D gene ambiguous. Germline CDR1 reads SNHLY; CDR2 reads FYNNEI. The ends were cut back, 6 bases at V and 2 bases at J, with 14 bases in the middle. The CDR3 spans 14 residues. CDR3 DNA: TGTGCCAGCAGCGCATTTACATACCCCTACGAGCAGTACTTC. Translated: CASSAFTYPYEQYF.

The chain recombines TRBV7-8 with TRBJ1-6; maybe TRBD1 (5 bases). Trimming cost V 0 bases and J 9 bases, with 12 bases left between them. This CDR3 region has 15 residues. Germline V gives CDR1 SGHVS, CDR2 FQNEAQ. As DNA, the CDR3 is TGTGCCAGCAGCTTAGCAGGGGTGGGGGGTTCACCCCTCCACTTT. The encoded protein is CASSLAGVGGSPLHF.

This sequence joins TRBV6-5 and TRBJ1-1; TRBD1 might be the D (6 bases). This CDR3 comprises 14 residues. The germline V gene encodes CDR1 MNHEY and CDR2 SVGAGI. Trimming cost V 0 bases and J 5 bases, with 10 bases left between them. CDR3 protein: CASSYSDSMTEAFF. In DNA form, the CDR3 reads TGTGCCAGCAGTTACTCGGACAGTATGACTGAAGCTTTCTTT.

This chain links TRBV2 with TRBJ2-7; TRBD1 agrees at 8 bases. The J segment lost 1 base and the V segment lost 4 bases, leaving 6 bases of the junction unmatched. The CDR3 has 15 amino acids. The germline CDR1 and CDR2 sequences are SNHLY and FYNNEI. CDR3 amino acids: CASSAATGGSYEQYF. The CDR3 DNA reads TGTGCCAGCAGTGCCGCAACAGGGGGGTCCTACGAGCAGTACTTC.

This clone has just one count. The V gene is TRBV19, the J gene TRBJ1-5, with D perhaps TRBD1 (5 bases). V lost 4 bases and J lost 5, with 12 bases in between. Germline V CDR1 and CDR2: LNHDA, SQIVND (reference sequence). This CDR3 has 14 amino acids. CDR3 nucleotide sequence: TGTGCCAGTAGTAGATCCAGGGTTTATCAGCCCCAGCATTTT. As protein: CASSRSRVYQPQHF.

V usage is TRBV27 and J usage is TRBJ2-5; D might be TRBD1 (6 bases). The length of the CDR3 is 14 residues. V lost 2 bases to trimming and J lost 5 bases, with 12 bases between them. Looked up from germline, CDR1 is MNHEY and CDR2 is SMNVEV (reference sequence). CDR3 coding DNA: TGTGCCAGCAGTTTAGTGGGGGCGCGGGAGACCCAGTACTTC. Encoded protein: CASSLVGARETQYF.